What follows are 3 T cell receptor beta chains derived from one specimen sequenced in a study of metastatic and nonmetastatic thyroid tumors (dated by TCRdb to between 2020 and 2021). None of the patients had been given any treatment before thyroid surgery. The method was PCR. The run used an Illumina HiSeq 4000. TCRdb cleaned the public reads at Q25 with fastp, built clones with MiXCR and kept in-frame beta chains. The sample profile shows over 25,000 clones; approximately 15% of them were found once. Jointly, the top ten make up roughly 4.2% of the sample. Specimen: blood. The receptors originated from a female donor with papillary thyroid cancer or a benign thyroid nodule (not recorded which). Some clones in this sample may be carry-over from other donors' samples.

This clone has just one count. An end of the junction does not agree with germline; a read error may underlie this. V usage is TRBV7-8 and J usage is TRBJ2-7; D could derive from TRBD1 or TRBD2 (5 bases each). The V gene's germline CDR1 is SGHVS and CDR2 FQNEAQ. The CDR3 length is 14 residues. The CDR3 nucleotides are TGTGCCAGCAGCCGCCGGGACGGGACCTACGTGCAGTACTTC. Translating gives CASSRRDGTYVQYF.

Points on this clone: A much larger clonotype is one base distant, so this may be a read error. The gene calls are TRBV10-3 and TRBJ1-3; D might be TRBD1 (6 bases). The CDR3 is 12 amino acids. From germline, CDR1 is ENHRY and CDR2 SYGVKD. Trimming removed 7 bases from V and 8 bases from J, with 12 bases in between. CDR3 in amino acids: CAIKAGVDTIYF. The CDR3 coding sequence is TGTGCCATCAAGGCAGGGGTAGACACCATATATTTT.

Comments on this clone: Compared with germline, one end of the junction differs, possibly owing to a read error. This chain connects TRBV30 to TRBJ2-7, with a tentative D call TRBD1 (5 bases). Germline-derived CDR1 and CDR2 are GTSNPN and SVGIG (reference sequence). The CDR3 runs to 11 residues. The DNA of the CDR3 is TGTGCCTGGAGTATCGGACACGAGCAGTACTTT. Its protein is CAWSIGHEQYF.